The 22 T cell receptor beta chains in this list originate from one sample, sequenced in a study of read filtering for tumor transcriptome and immune sequencing. The library was built from 400 ng RNA with molecular barcoded adaptors for alpha/delta and beta/gamma chains. TCRdb itself ran the reads through MiXCR, one entry per CDR3 protein. Of 45,000 to 55,000 distinct CDR3 sequences detected, less than 20% appear once; the ten largest clones hold less than 20%. Sequenced sample: a population of CD138-negative cells sorted from bone marrow. The source is a donor at least 40 years old with multiple myeloma.

This clonotype was recorded at least ten times. V is TRBV28 and J is TRBJ1-1; D is unresolved. The length of the CDR3 is 10 residues. V gave up 5 bases and J gave up 2 bases, with 0 bases separating them. Germline CDR1 reads MDHEN; CDR2 reads SYDVKM. CDR3 protein: CASSNTEAFF. CDR3 coding DNA: TGTGCCAGCAGTAACACTGAAGCTTTCTTT. The whole variable domain, filled in from reference TRBV28 and TRBJ1-1, reads DVKVTQSSRYLVKRTGEKVFLECVQDMDHENMFWYRQDPGLGLRLIYFSYDVKMKEKGDIPEGYSVSREKKERFSLILESASTNQTSMYLCASSNTEAFFGQGTRLTVV.

In the case of this clonotype: This may come from a read error, since a much larger clone is one base off. CDR3 protein: CASSLAGVRGDEQFF. The CDR3 DNA is TGTGCCAGCAGCTTGGCGGGGGTGAGAGGTGATGAGCAGTTCTTC. This rearrangement joins TRBV11-2 to TRBJ2-1; 7 bases agree with TRBD2. Trimming cost V 3 bases and J 8 bases; bases outside gene matches: 10. CDR3 size: 15 residues. Germline CDR1 is SGHAT and CDR2 is FQNNGV.

The chain carries TRBV7-9 and TRBJ2-1; D not certain. The germline CDR1 and CDR2 sequences are SEHNR and FQNEAQ (reference sequence). The V and J ends lost 0 bases and 8 bases respectively, with 20 bases between them. CDR3 length equals 17 residues. The DNA of the CDR3 is TGTGCCAGCAGCTTAGCCCATAGGTTCAATGGATGGGATGAGCAGTTCTTC. This codes for CASSLAHRFNGWDEQFF.

This clonotype was detected many times. V is TRBV14 and J is TRBJ2-2; maybe TRBD2 (5 bases). The CDR3 loop spans 15 amino acids. Germline V CDR1 and CDR2: SGHDN, FVKESK. V lost 0 bases and J lost 5, with 10 bases in between. The CDR3 protein is CASSQDSRRTGELFF. The CDR3 nucleotides read TGTGCCAGCAGCCAAGATTCAAGGAGGACCGGGGAGCTGTTTTTT.

The sample holds many counts of this clonotype. The chain is built from TRBV30 and TRBJ1-1; no clear D gene. V lost 2 bases to trimming and J lost 9 bases, with 10 bases between them. The CDR3 is made up of 11 amino acids. Germline V lookup: CDR1 GTSNPN, CDR2 SVGIG (reference sequence). The CDR3 region has the DNA TGTGCCTGGAGTAGTCGAAACCAAGCTTTCTTT. It encodes CAWSSRNQAFF.

The sample holds many counts of this clonotype. The chain recombines TRBV12-3 or TRBV12-4 with TRBJ2-7, with D perhaps matching TRBD1 or TRBD2 (5 bases each). Between the trimmed V and J ends, which lost 3 bases and 2 bases, there was a span of 8 bases. The CDR3 has 13 amino acids. The CDR3 DNA reads as TGTGCCAGCAGTTTTCAGGGAGCCTACGAGCAGTACTTC. The encoded protein is CASSFQGAYEQYF.

This clonotype was recorded at least ten times. This chain links TRBV29-1 with TRBJ2-7; no clear D. CDR1 and CDR2 from the germline V gene are SQVTM and ANQGSEA. This CDR3 comprises 12 residues. The V end lost 6 bases, the J end lost 0 bases, and 9 bases lay between the germline ends. The CDR3 nucleotides are TGCAGCGTGGGATTTAGCTCCTACGAGCAGTACTTC. Residues: CSVGFSSYEQYF.

There are many counts of this clonotype. V gene TRBV7-2 combines with J gene TRBJ2-1; 7 bases line up with TRBD2. The CDR3 runs to 13 residues. After removal of 5 bases from V and 10 bases from J, the junction contained 8 bases not matched to a gene. CDR1 and CDR2 from the germline V gene are SGHTA and FQGNSA. CDR3 DNA: TGTGCCAGCAGCCCCGGGGGGAGTCCGGAGCAGTTCTTC. Residues: CASSPGGSPEQFF.

A word on this clonotype: A much larger clone differs from this one at a single base, so this may be a read error. This chain connects TRBV30 to TRBJ2-2, with a possible D match to TRBD2 (5 bases). This CDR3 comprises 12 residues. Germline V gene sequence: CDR1 GTSNPN, CDR2 SVGIG (reference sequence). CDR3 in DNA: TGTGCCTGGAGAAGTGACACCGGGGAGCCGTTTTTT. The encoded protein is CAWRSDTGEPFF.

Many counts were recorded for this clonotype. The chain carries TRBV20-1 and TRBJ1-5; D gene uncertain. This CDR3 has 13 amino acids. V was clipped by 4 bases and J by 11 bases, with 18 bases between them. Germline V lookup: CDR1 DFQATT, CDR2 SNEGSKA (reference sequence). CDR3 nucleotides: TGCAGTGCTACCCGGGAGAACTCAGAGGCCCAGCATTTT. It encodes CSATRENSEAQHF.

The table lists this clonotype with many counts. The gene calls are TRBV24-1 and TRBJ2-1; 12 nucleotides line up with TRBD1. The germline V gene has CDR1 KGHDR and CDR2 SFDVKD. The CDR3 is made up of 14 amino acids. V was clipped by 4 bases and J by 8 bases; unmatched bases: 2. As DNA, the CDR3 is TGTGCCACCAGTGACGGGACAGGGGGCGATGAGCAGTTCTTC. Translated, it gives CATSDGTGGDEQFF.

This clonotype was picked up many times. V usage is TRBV2 and J usage is TRBJ2-5; D not certain. V was shortened by 5 bases and J by 0 bases, with 13 bases between the two germline ends. The CDR3 has 15 amino acids. Germline CDR1 and CDR2: SNHLY and FYNNEI. CDR3 in DNA: TGTGCCAGCAGTAAACCGGTTACGGACCAAGAGACCCAGTACTTC. It codes for CASSKPVTDQETQYF.

This clonotype came up many times. The V gene is TRBV7-2, the J gene TRBJ2-1; 9 bases line up with TRBD2. Germline CDR1 SGHTA, CDR2 FQGNSA. This CDR3 spans 15 amino acids. V lost 1 base and J lost 9; bases outside the gene matches: 7. This CDR3 is CASSLVLREGGEQFF. The CDR3 DNA follows: TGTGCCAGCAGCTTAGTTTTGCGGGAGGGAGGTGAGCAGTTCTTC.

The chain links TRBV9 to TRBJ2-5; 8 nucleotides match TRBD1. Germline V gene data show CDR1 as SGDLS and CDR2 as YYNGEE. The CDR3 loop spans 16 amino acids. J gave up 4 bases and V 0 bases, and 8 bases lay outside the gene matches. CDR3 DNA: TGTGCCAGCAGCGTAGCTCGGACAGGGTCCTTAGAGACCCAGTACTTC. Translated: CASSVARTGSLETQYF.

The table lists this clonotype with a few counts. The V call is TRBV29-1, the J call TRBJ2-1; TRBD2 matches at 11 bases. Germline V CDR1 and CDR2: SQVTM, ANQGSEA. The CDR3 length is 13 residues. V lost 6 bases, J lost 9 bases, and 7 bases stayed unmatched. The CDR3 nucleotides read TGCAGCGTCGAACTAGCGGGAGCTATTGAGCAGTTCTTC. Translated: CSVELAGAIEQFF.

The table lists this clonotype with many counts. The chain has TRBV7-8 and TRBJ2-1; D is unclear. V dropped 2 bases and J dropped 5 bases, with 10 bases sitting between them. The germline V gene encodes CDR1 SGHVS and CDR2 FQNEAQ. The CDR3 runs 14 residues. The CDR3 DNA reads TGTGCCAGCAGCTTATCGATTACGAACAATGAGCAGTTCTTC. As protein: CASSLSITNNEQFF.

This clonotype was picked up many times. As DNA, the CDR3 is TGTGCCAGCAGATACTCTAGCGGGAGGGCCGAATTGAATGAGCAGTTCTTC. Its protein product is CASRYSSGRAELNEQFF. The chain uses TRBV12-3 or TRBV12-4 and TRBJ2-1; 12 bases are a match to TRBD2. The CDR3 covers 17 residues. V was clipped by 6 bases and J by 7 bases; unmatched bases: 13.

This clonotype is deemed medium-sized. V and J are TRBV20-1 and TRBJ1-6; a weak D match, TRBD1 (6 bases). Germline V gene data show CDR1 as DFQATT and CDR2 as SNEGSKA (reference sequence). The CDR3 length is 15 residues. Between the trimmed V and J ends, which lost 6 bases and 6 bases, there was a span of 18 bases. This CDR3 reads CSALQGIRANSPLHF. The CDR3 region has the DNA TGCAGTGCCCTCCAGGGGATTCGGGCTAATTCACCCCTCCACTTT.

This clonotype has only a few counts. The chain links TRBV6-5 to TRBJ2-5, with D maybe TRBD2 (6 bases). Germline V gene data show CDR1 as MNHEY and CDR2 as SVGAGI. Trimming took 6 bases from V and 5 from J, leaving 16 bases between them. This CDR3 spans 14 amino acids. CDR3 nucleotide sequence: TGTGCCAGCAGCCAGCGGAGGGGCAGTGAGACCCAGTACTTC. Its translation: CASSQRRGSETQYF.

This clonotype was counted ten times or more. This sequence joins TRBV14 and TRBJ2-1; D possibly uses TRBD1 or TRBD2 (7 bases each). The CDR3 loop spans 14 amino acids. CDR1 is SGHDN, CDR2 FVKESK, per germline. The V gene lost 4 bases and the J gene lost 6 bases, with 13 bases spanning the gap. CDR3 nucleotides: TGTGCCAGCAGCCCCCCAGGGGGGGTCAATGAGCAGTTCTTC. This sequence encodes CASSPPGGVNEQFF.

This clonotype appeared many times. This chain connects TRBV18 to TRBJ2-1, with D hard to call. The CDR3 length is 12 residues. The V end was cut by 1 base, the J end by 8 bases, with 6 bases between. Germline V lookup: CDR1 KGHSH, CDR2 LQKENI. The CDR3: CASSPQGDEQFF. The CDR3 nucleotides are TGTGCCAGCTCACCACAAGGCGATGAGCAGTTCTTC.

A remark on this clonotype: The germline gene is not matched at one end of the junction; a read error may be the cause. V and J are TRBV7-8 and TRBJ2-2; maybe TRBD1 (6 bases). CDR3 length equals 16 residues. Per germline, CDR1 SGHVS and CDR2 FQNEAQ. This CDR3 reads CASRRTRDINTGKLFF. CDR3 nucleotide sequence: TGTGCCAGCAGACGCACCCGGGACATCAACACCGGGAAGCTGTTTTTT. Complete variable domain (other parts from reference TRBV7-8 and TRBJ2-2): GAGVSQSPRYKVAKRGQDVALRCDPISGHVSLFWYQQALGQGPEFLTYFQNEAQLDKSGLPSDRFFAERPEGSVSTLKIQRTQQEDSAVYLCASRRTRDINTGKLFFGEGSRLTVL.